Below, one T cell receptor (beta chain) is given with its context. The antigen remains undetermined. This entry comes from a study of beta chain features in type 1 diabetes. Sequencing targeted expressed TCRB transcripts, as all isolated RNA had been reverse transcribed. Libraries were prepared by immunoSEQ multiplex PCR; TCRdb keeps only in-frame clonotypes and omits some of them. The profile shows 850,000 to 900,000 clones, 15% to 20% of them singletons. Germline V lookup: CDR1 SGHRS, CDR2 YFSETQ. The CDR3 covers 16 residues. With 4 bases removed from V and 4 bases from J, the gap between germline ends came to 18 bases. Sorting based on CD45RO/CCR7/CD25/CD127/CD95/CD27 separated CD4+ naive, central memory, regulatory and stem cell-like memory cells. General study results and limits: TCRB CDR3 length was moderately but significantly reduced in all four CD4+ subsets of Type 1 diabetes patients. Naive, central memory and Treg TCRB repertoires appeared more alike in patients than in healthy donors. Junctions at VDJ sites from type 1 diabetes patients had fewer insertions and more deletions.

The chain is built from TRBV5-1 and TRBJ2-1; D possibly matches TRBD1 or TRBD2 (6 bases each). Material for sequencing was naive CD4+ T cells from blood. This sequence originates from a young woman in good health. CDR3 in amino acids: CASSRSTSRGYNEQFF. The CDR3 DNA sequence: TGCGCCAGCAGCCGGTCCACTAGCAGGGGTTACAATGAGCAGTTCTTC.